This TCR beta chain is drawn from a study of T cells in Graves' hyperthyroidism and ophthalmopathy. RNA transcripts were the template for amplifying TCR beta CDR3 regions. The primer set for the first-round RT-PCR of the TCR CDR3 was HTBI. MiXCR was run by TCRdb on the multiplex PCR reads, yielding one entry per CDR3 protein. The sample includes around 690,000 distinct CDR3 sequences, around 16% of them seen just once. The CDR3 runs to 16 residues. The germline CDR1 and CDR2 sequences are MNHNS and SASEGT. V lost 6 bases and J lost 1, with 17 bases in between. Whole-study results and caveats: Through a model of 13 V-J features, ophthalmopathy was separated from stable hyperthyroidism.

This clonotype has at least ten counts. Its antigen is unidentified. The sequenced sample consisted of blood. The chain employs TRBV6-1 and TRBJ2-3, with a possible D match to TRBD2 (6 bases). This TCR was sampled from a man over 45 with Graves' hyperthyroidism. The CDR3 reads CASSGIGGPGTDTQYF. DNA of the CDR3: TGTGCCAGCAGCGGTATAGGAGGGCCAGGCACAGATACGCAGTATTTT.